This TCR beta chain appears in the sequencing data of a study of tissue T cells after allogeneic stem cell transplantation. Concerning this clone itself: Genes and germline come from the mouse. The missing CDR3 end, 1 residue past where the read stops, is filled in from the germline J gene.

Here immunoSEQ multiplex PCR was the method, and the copy in TCRdb shows in-frame clones only, minus some. The sample records approximately 4,500 clones, under 50% being singletons. The V and J ends lost 6 bases and 2 bases, in that order; junction bases with no gene match: 2. The CDR3 sequence is 14 residues long. Germline V CDR1 and CDR2: KGHPV, FQNQEV (reference sequence). The time point here: mouse harvest day 14 after allogeneic transplant. Mouse grafts combined 10^7 T-cell-depleted bone marrow cells with 10^6 splenic CD5+ T cells. J is TRBJ2-3 and V is TRBV26; TRBD2 matches 10 bases. This TCR was recovered from a female BALB/c mouse given C57BL/6 T cells with graft-versus-host disease after an allogeneic hematopoietic cell transplant. Material for sequencing was gut tissue. The CDR3 spells CASRDWGDAETLYF. CDR3 DNA, as far as it was read: TGTGCCAGCAGAGACTGGGGGGATGCAGAAACGCTGTAT.